What follows is one TCR beta chain and its context. Its antigen target is currently unknown. Base quality data are lacking; no much larger clone is found one base away. In Seattle, one collaborating source enrolled patients while the infection was active and tracked those patients longitudinally over the course of disease. The collaborating institutions used their own protocols to collect whole blood in K2EDTA tubes. For TCRbeta analysis, collaborators shipped samples as frozen whole blood, isolated PBMCs, or DNA extracted from either of those sample types. The sample belongs to a study of blood T cell repertoires in COVID-19 (dated by TCRdb to about 2020). Some background on the complete study: Collaborator samples came from the United States, Italy and Spain and covered acute and convalescent phases of COVID-19. The prospective study material was composed of cDNA or gDNA derived from T cells, B-cell-depleted T cells, or PBMCs. Where available, HLA class I and class II types were obtained from metadata supplied by the sample provider rather than from assay-based typing. Samples came from the ongoing ImmuneRACE study (first 160 participants) plus 1,254 subjects from 6 global collaborators. The dataset comprised deeply sampled blood TCRbeta repertoires from subjects exposed to, actively infected with, or recovered from COVID-19. The repertoires were released in a freely available public database intended as a resource for research on the immune response to SARS-CoV-2. Nearly every sample came with metadata listing a de-identified subject ID, COVID-19 status, age in years and sex. What the work shows at the level of the full study, not this receptor alone: The amount of clinical and demographic metadata varied by source and participant and was provided uncurated.

Compared with germline, V lacks 2 bases and J lacks 10 bases; bases without a gene match: 8. Taken from the germline V gene, the CDR1 and CDR2 loops are SNHLY and FYNNEI. The CDR3 starts with the cysteine, ends with the phenylalanine, and has 14 residues. The DNA shown is the 42-base CDR3, in frame from base 1. TCRbeta CDR3 regions were amplified from genomic DNA using the immunoSEQ Assay, a bias-controlled multiplex PCR. Concerning the study's data processing: The number of nucleated cells in each sample was estimated by amplification of reference gene primers within the assay. To quantify the absolute abundance of each unique TCRbeta CDR3 rearrangement, sequence reads were collapsed and filtered. Productive Simpson clonality was computed per sample as the square root of Simpson's diversity index over productive rearrangements. The clones in this table, taken by TCRdb from immuneACCESS, are in-frame only. Not every clone is retained; where verified, under half of the shortfall comes from an unresolved V gene, and the cause of the rest is unknown. V and J calls and clone size are those listed in that table; D and trimming were worked out from the DNA. Within this sample are 200,000 to 250,000 clones, with about 81% of them counted one time only. The ten most abundant clones make up about 5.6% of the sample.

The material sequenced was peripheral blood. The source of this sequence is a woman between 65 and 79 years old with COVID-19, enrolled during active disease. The rearrangement combines TRBV2 with TRBJ1-5, with 7 junctional bases fitting TRBD1. The CDR3 protein is CASSETGVISPQHF. DNA sequence: TGTGCCAGCAGTGAAACAGGGGTAATCAGCCCCCAGCATTTT.